The clone carrying this T cell receptor beta chain was detected ten times or more. Its antigen is as yet unknown. This sample was taken from a study of glioma-infiltrating T cells. Study-wide results and caveats: Tissue and blood shared very few CDR3 sequences. Tissue-blood divergence was below expectation in non-neoplastic patients, above in gliomas.

Amplification of TCR alpha and beta CDR3 regions from RNA used iRepertoire nested multiplex PCR. TCRdb independently ran MiXCR on the multiplex PCR reads; one entry per CDR3 protein. The sample has roughly 190,000 distinct CDR3 sequences, over 30% seen once. V was shortened by 11 bases and J by 0 bases, with 12 bases between the two germline ends. Germline CDR1 is ENHRY and CDR2 is SYGVKD. The CDR3 has 13 amino acids. This receptor was obtained from a human donor with low-grade glioma or glioblastoma, undergoing nonglioma brain surgery, or in good health (not recorded which). The sequencing sample was made of glioma tissue, nonneoplastic brain tissue, or PBMCs (not recorded which). The rearrangement links TRBV10-3 to TRBJ2-3, with D possibly TRBD1 on 6 matching bases. The CDR3, as DNA: TGTGCCGTCACAGGGAAAAGCACAGATACGCAGTATTTT. This encodes CAVTGKSTDTQYF.